This TCR beta chain was sequenced during a study of CD8 T cells in Susac syndrome (dated by TCRdb to the late 2010s). Context from the whole study: Whether CD8+ T cell activation and differentiation in Susac syndrome was antigen driven was tested using repertoire sequencing. The study compared CD8+ T cell repertoire clonality among approximately twelve healthy donors, roughly 14 Susac syndrome patients and fewer than 19 multiple sclerosis patients.

As regards this clonotype: Its antigen has not been determined. The sample holds no much larger clone one base away, and base qualities are not on file.

RNA was extracted with the RNeasy kit and 0.5 to 1 ug was reverse transcribed using random hexamers. TCR beta CDR3 regions were amplified with the immunoSEQ multiplex PCR assay covering 54 Vbeta and 13 Jbeta segments. Bias from PCR amplification was corrected by using a synthetic template baseline for primer optimization and for computational correction. As for the original processing: Reads were annotated to V, D and J genes according to IMGT and were analyzed with immunoSEQ Analyzer, with only productive sequences retained. Clonality was computed as one minus Shannon entropy normalized by log2 of the number of productive unique sequences. For each patient and control, public and private clones were evaluated within the 100 most prevalent clones. A clone was defined as Susac-specific if it was absent from the healthy and MS cohorts, from roughly 1,000 published viral clones and from other ImmuneACCESS disease sequences. The public reads were reprocessed in TCRdb via fastp at Q25 and MiXCR, keeping in-frame beta chains. Each CDR3 protein gets just one entry, which takes the most common genes and DNA from the rows behind it. The V and J calls here are based on TCRdb, not the publication. The sample table records 330,000 or so distinct CDR3 sequences; roughly 90% of these occur just once. The ten largest account for 0.18% of the sample.

Peripheral blood CD8+ and CD4+ T cells from healthy donors, Susac syndrome patients and multiple sclerosis patients were profiled by high-throughput TCR beta sequencing. The multiple sclerosis controls were treatment-naive patients who had stable or active relapsing-remitting disease and met the revised McDonald criteria. Bulk CD8+ and CD4+ T cells were purified by magnetic negative isolation, whereas CD8+ TEMRA cells were enriched by FACS. Blood was collected in EDTA tubes and processed within 24 hours, with PBMCs isolated through density gradient centrifugation. PBMCs intended for TCR sequencing were cryopreserved in liquid nitrogen and thawed later in a water bath at 37 degrees C. The sorted or isolated CD4+, CD8+ and CD8+ TEMRA cells reached a purity of at least 90%. Points the paper makes about the study in general: The number of individuals in the TCR sequencing and HLA analysis was acknowledged as relatively small.

Reading the germline V gene (reference sequence) gives CDR1 DFQATT and CDR2 SNEGSKA. There are 12 amino acids in the CDR3, from cysteine to phenylalanine inclusive. CDR3 DNA is the only sequence kept; it has 36 bases, read in frame from the first base. Trimming takes 6 bases off V and 7 bases off J; junction bases not matched to a gene: 8. The sequence derives from a human donor with multiple sclerosis. The receptor chain draws on TRBV20-1 and TRBJ2-7; 8 central nucleotides agree with TRBD1. Material for sequencing was CD8+ T cells from PBMCs. The nucleotides are TGCAGTGCCACGACAGGGGCGGGGGAGCAGTACTTC. It encodes CSATTGAGEQYF.